This T cell receptor (beta chain) was sequenced for a study of blood T cell repertoires in COVID-19. Libraries were prepared by immunoSEQ multiplex PCR; TCRdb keeps only in-frame clonotypes and omits some of them. The data show under 200,000 clones, roughly 80% seen once. Allocation to cohorts depended on clinical history reported by the participants. Either two negative PCRs, clearance, or symptom resolution qualified Cohort 3 donors as recovered. This TCR derives from a middle-aged man who had recovered from COVID-19. Material: PBMCs or T cells enriched from blood (not recorded which).

CDR3 DNA: TGTGCCAGCAGCCAGACTAGCGGGGGACTGTGGGATACGCAGTATTTT. It encodes CASSQTSGGLWDTQYF. The V and J genes are TRBV11-2 and TRBJ2-3, with 12 nucleotides matching TRBD2. The CDR3 is 16 residues long. CDR1 SGHAT and CDR2 FQNNGV come from the germline V gene. Trimming at V came to 5 bases and at J to 6 bases, leaving 9 bases not matched to a gene. The variable domain in full, with the rest retrieved from reference TRBV11-2 and TRBJ2-3, is EAGVAQSPRYKIIEKRQSVAFWCNPISGHATLYWYQQILGQGPKLLIQFQNNGVVDDSQLPKDRFSAERLKGVDSTLKIQPAKLEDSAVYLCASSQTSGGLWDTQYFGPGTRLTVL.